These T cell receptor beta chains were read from a single sample in a study of shared clonotypes between healthy human individuals. Sequencing used immunoSEQ multiplex PCR; TCRdb keeps in-frame clones, though not all of them. The sample yields roughly 2.6 million clones, roughly 92% seen once. The specimen was naive CD4+ T cells sorted from blood. These TCRs come from a man aged 18 to 35 in good health. Both conserved end residues are part of each CDR3. The D gene is left open where the match is weak. Size tells how often a clone was seen (once, few, many) or the class of an expanded clone, and some rows leave it out.

j_call: TRBJ1-1
cdr3_length: 14
d_call: NA
clone_size: NA
v_call: TRBV2
cdr3_nt: TGTGCCAGCAGGCCCGACAGGTGGAACACTGAAGCTTTCTTT
cdr3_aa: CASRPDRWNTEAFF

j_call: TRBJ1-2
cdr3_length: 14
d_call: NA
clone_size: NA
v_call: TRBV6-1
cdr3_nt: TGTGCCAGCAGTCACAGGGAAGGAGGCTATGGCTACACCTTC
cdr3_aa: CASSHREGGYGYTF

j_call: TRBJ2-6
cdr3_length: 18
d_call: TRBD1
clone_size: NA
v_call: TRBV6-1
cdr3_nt: TGTGCCAGCAGTGAACGAGGGGACAGGGGGCCTGGGGCCAACGTCCTGACTTTC
cdr3_aa: CASSERGDRGPGANVLTF

j_call: TRBJ1-2
cdr3_length: 14
d_call: NA
clone_size: few
v_call: TRBV16
cdr3_nt: TGTGCCAGCAGCCAATTGGGGCAGAACTATGGCTACACCTTC
cdr3_aa: CASSQLGQNYGYTF

j_call: TRBJ1-2
cdr3_length: 15
d_call: TRBD1
clone_size: once
v_call: TRBV19
cdr3_nt: TGTGCCAGTAGTATGGGGGACAGGCCCAACTATGGCTACACCTTC
cdr3_aa: CASSMGDRPNYGYTF

j_call: TRBJ1-1
cdr3_length: 14
d_call: NA
clone_size: NA
v_call: TRBV6-5
cdr3_nt: TGTGCCAGCCTTCCTAACCTCATGAACACTGAAGCTTTCTTT
cdr3_aa: CASLPNLMNTEAFF

j_call: TRBJ1-2
cdr3_length: 14
d_call: TRBD1
clone_size: NA
v_call: TRBV27
cdr3_nt: TGTGCCAGCAAACTCACGGGACAGGGCATTAGCTACACCTTC
cdr3_aa: CASKLTGQGISYTF

j_call: TRBJ1-4
cdr3_length: 16
d_call: NA
clone_size: NA
v_call: TRBV6-5
cdr3_nt: TGTGCCAGCAGTTACCGTGGTCTTGGAACTAATGAAAAACTGTTTTTT
cdr3_aa: CASSYRGLGTNEKLFF

j_call: TRBJ2-7
cdr3_length: 15
d_call: TRBD1
clone_size: NA
v_call: TRBV11-2
cdr3_nt: TGTGCCAGCAGCTCGGACAGGATAGCGTCCTACGAGCAGTACTTC
cdr3_aa: CASSSDRIASYEQYF

j_call: TRBJ2-3
cdr3_length: 12
d_call: NA
clone_size: NA
v_call: TRBV7-9
cdr3_nt: TGTGCCAGCAATAAGGGCACAGATACGCAGTATTTT
cdr3_aa: CASNKGTDTQYF

j_call: TRBJ1-2
cdr3_length: 15
d_call: NA
clone_size: NA
v_call: TRBV6-5
cdr3_nt: TGTGCCAGCAGTTCCTCGGCCCTCCCCTCTCAAGGCTACACCTTC
cdr3_aa: CASSSSALPSQGYTF

j_call: TRBJ1-2
cdr3_length: 15
d_call: TRBD1
clone_size: NA
v_call: TRBV6-1
cdr3_nt: TGTGCCAGTCGTGCGGGGGACAGGTCGATCTATGGCTACACCTTC
cdr3_aa: CASRAGDRSIYGYTF

j_call: TRBJ2-2
cdr3_length: 18
d_call: TRBD2
clone_size: once
v_call: TRBV15
cdr3_nt: TGTGCCACCAGCTCAGGACTAGCGGGGGCTCAGAACACCGGGGAGCTGTTTTTT
cdr3_aa: CATSSGLAGAQNTGELFF

j_call: TRBJ1-6
cdr3_length: 18
d_call: NA
clone_size: NA
v_call: TRBV19
cdr3_nt: TGTGCCAGTAGTGCAACTTTGAGTCAGGGGACCTATAATTCACCCCTCCACTTT
cdr3_aa: CASSATLSQGTYNSPLHF

j_call: TRBJ2-3
cdr3_length: 12
d_call: NA
clone_size: NA
v_call: TRBV2
cdr3_nt: TGTGCCAGCGTGATGGACAGAGATACGCAGTATTTT
cdr3_aa: CASVMDRDTQYF

j_call: TRBJ1-6
cdr3_length: 16
d_call: NA
clone_size: NA
v_call: TRBV4-1
cdr3_nt: TGCGCCAGCAGCCACGGCAGGACAGACCCTAATTCACCCCTCCACTTT
cdr3_aa: CASSHGRTDPNSPLHF

j_call: TRBJ1-1
cdr3_length: 11
d_call: TRBD1
clone_size: NA
v_call: TRBV6-1
cdr3_nt: TGTGCCAGCAAATGGACAGGCTCAGCTTTCTTT
cdr3_aa: CASKWTGSAFF

j_call: TRBJ1-2
cdr3_length: 12
d_call: NA
clone_size: NA
v_call: TRBV6-5
cdr3_nt: TGTGCCAGCAGAACTTATAACTATGGCTACACCTTC
cdr3_aa: CASRTYNYGYTF

j_call: TRBJ2-1
cdr3_length: 15
d_call: NA
clone_size: NA
v_call: TRBV5-1
cdr3_nt: TGCGCCAGCTACAGGGGACTCGAATTATACAATGAGCAGTTCTTC
cdr3_aa: CASYRGLELYNEQFF

j_call: TRBJ2-3
cdr3_length: 18
d_call: TRBD1
clone_size: NA
v_call: TRBV7-2
cdr3_nt: TGTGCCAGCAGCTTAGGAGCAGGACAGGGGGTTCGTACAGATACGCAGTATTTT
cdr3_aa: CASSLGAGQGVRTDTQYF

j_call: TRBJ2-7
cdr3_length: 14
d_call: NA
clone_size: NA
v_call: TRBV11-2
cdr3_nt: TGTGCCAGCAGCTTATGGATTGGTCAGCTTGAGCAGTACTTC
cdr3_aa: CASSLWIGQLEQYF

j_call: TRBJ2-2
cdr3_length: 18
d_call: TRBD2
clone_size: NA
v_call: TRBV10-3
cdr3_nt: TGTGCCATCAGGCCGGGACTAGCGGGAGGTCGCGACACCGGGGAGCTGTTTTTT
cdr3_aa: CAIRPGLAGGRDTGELFF

j_call: TRBJ2-3
cdr3_length: 15
d_call: NA
clone_size: NA
v_call: TRBV11-2
cdr3_nt: TGTGCCAGCAGCGCACGACAGTCGTCGGTAGATACGCAGTATTTT
cdr3_aa: CASSARQSSVDTQYF

j_call: TRBJ2-5
cdr3_length: 15
d_call: TRBD1
clone_size: NA
v_call: TRBV18
cdr3_nt: TGTGCCAGCTCACCAGCGACAGGGGCGGTGGAGACCCAGTACTTC
cdr3_aa: CASSPATGAVETQYF

j_call: TRBJ2-5
cdr3_length: 16
d_call: NA
clone_size: NA
v_call: TRBV15
cdr3_nt: TGTGCCACCAGCAGAGAATTGGTCGGGGTGCAAGAGACCCAGTACTTC
cdr3_aa: CATSRELVGVQETQYF

j_call: TRBJ1-1
cdr3_length: 15
d_call: NA
clone_size: NA
v_call: TRBV10-3
cdr3_nt: TGTGCCATCAGTGAGTCGACTGGCCCGGATACTGAAGCTTTCTTT
cdr3_aa: CAISESTGPDTEAFF

j_call: TRBJ1-1
cdr3_length: 17
d_call: TRBD1
clone_size: NA
v_call: TRBV5-4
cdr3_nt: TGTGCCAGCAGCTTGGTAGACCTACAGGGGATGAACACTGAAGCTTTCTTT
cdr3_aa: CASSLVDLQGMNTEAFF

j_call: TRBJ1-1
cdr3_length: 14
d_call: NA
clone_size: NA
v_call: TRBV5-1
cdr3_nt: TGCGCCAGCAGCCTCGATACTACAGGTTTGGCAGCTTTCTTT
cdr3_aa: CASSLDTTGLAAFF

j_call: TRBJ2-5
cdr3_length: 13
d_call: TRBD2
clone_size: NA
v_call: TRBV18
cdr3_nt: TGTGCCAGCTCACCGGGACTGGGAGGGGTCCAGTACTTC
cdr3_aa: CASSPGLGGVQYF